A selection of T cell receptor beta chains follows, all from one sample in a study of OX40 agonist ivuxolimab in advanced cancers. The repertoire was sequenced with immunoSEQ multiplex PCR; TCRdb's copy has only in-frame clones and lacks some. The profile shows approximately 82,000 clones, about nine tenths of them singletons. Specimen: CD4+ or CD8+ T cells sorted from blood, collected in a trial of the OX40 agonist ivuxolimab. The receptors stem from an adult with an advanced solid tumor such as melanoma, head and neck, liver or kidney cancer. Each CDR3 is given with its conserved first and last residue. A D gene is named only where the DNA matches it firmly. Size is stated for part of the rows, as once, few or many counts, or as a class when the clone is expanded.

cdr3_aa: CSVGRAGTEAFF
cdr3_nt: TGCAGCGTTGGGAGAGCGGGCACTGAAGCTTTCTTT
v_call: TRBV29-1
d_call: .
clone_size: .
j_call: TRBJ1-1

cdr3_aa: CASSVGQRETQYF
cdr3_nt: TGTGCCAGCAGCGTAGGACAGAGGGAGACCCAGTACTTC
v_call: TRBV9
d_call: .
clone_size: once
j_call: TRBJ2-5

cdr3_aa: CASSLVAGTQPQHF
cdr3_nt: TGTGCCAGCAGCCTAGTGGCAGGGACTCAGCCCCAGCATTTT
v_call: TRBV7-2
d_call: .
clone_size: .
j_call: TRBJ1-5

cdr3_aa: CASSEARGVGYGYTF
cdr3_nt: TGTGCCAGCAGTGAAGCGCGAGGGGTTGGCTATGGCTACACCTTC
v_call: TRBV2
d_call: .
clone_size: .
j_call: TRBJ1-2

cdr3_aa: CASSISGGVYEQYF
cdr3_nt: TGTGCCAGTAGTATATCCGGGGGCGTCTACGAGCAGTACTTC
v_call: TRBV19
d_call: .
clone_size: .
j_call: TRBJ2-7

cdr3_aa: CASSLWTLPGTGIRAFF
cdr3_nt: TGTGCCAGCAGTTTATGGACGTTACCGGGGACAGGGATTCGGGCTTTCTTT
v_call: TRBV28
d_call: TRBD1
clone_size: .
j_call: TRBJ1-1

cdr3_aa: CASSLGRGGLPTNEKLFF
cdr3_nt: TGTGCCAGCAGCTTAGGTCGTGGGGGTTTGCCAACTAATGAAAAACTGTTTTTT
v_call: TRBV11-2
d_call: .
clone_size: .
j_call: TRBJ1-4

cdr3_aa: CASSPPHGNEQFF
cdr3_nt: TGTGCCAGCAGCCCCCCCCACGGCAATGAGCAGTTCTTC
v_call: TRBV11-3
d_call: .
clone_size: .
j_call: TRBJ2-1

cdr3_aa: CASSIGSGGNQPQHF
cdr3_nt: TGTGCCAGTAGTATAGGTTCTGGGGGGAATCAGCCCCAGCATTTT
v_call: TRBV19
d_call: .
clone_size: few
j_call: TRBJ1-5

cdr3_aa: CASSIGGAGNQPQHF
cdr3_nt: TGTGCCAGTAGTATTGGGGGCGCGGGCAATCAGCCCCAGCATTTT
v_call: TRBV19
d_call: .
clone_size: .
j_call: TRBJ1-5

cdr3_aa: CASGSGTGEEKLFF
cdr3_nt: TGTGCCAGCGGGTCCGGGACAGGTGAAGAAAAACTGTTTTTT
v_call: TRBV6-5
d_call: TRBD1
clone_size: once
j_call: TRBJ1-4

cdr3_aa: CASSGRTVDTGELFF
cdr3_nt: TGTGCCAGCAGCGGAAGGACTGTCGACACCGGGGAGCTGTTTTTT
v_call: TRBV9
d_call: .
clone_size: .
j_call: TRBJ2-2

cdr3_aa: CASSVGTGGFQETQYF
cdr3_nt: TGTGCCAGCAGCGTAGGCACAGGGGGCTTCCAAGAGACCCAGTACTTC
v_call: TRBV9
d_call: TRBD1
clone_size: .
j_call: TRBJ2-5

cdr3_aa: CSVQRSGANVLTF
cdr3_nt: TGCAGCGTGCAACGCTCTGGGGCCAACGTCCTGACTTTC
v_call: TRBV29-1
d_call: .
clone_size: .
j_call: TRBJ2-6

cdr3_aa: CASSFTSGGFPSYNEQFF
cdr3_nt: TGCGCCAGCAGCTTTACTAGCGGGGGCTTCCCGTCCTACAATGAGCAGTTCTTC
v_call: TRBV5-1
d_call: TRBD2
clone_size: .
j_call: TRBJ2-1

cdr3_aa: CASSPGGVSGYTF
cdr3_nt: TGTGCCAGCAGCCCAGGGGGCGTCAGTGGCTACACCTTC
v_call: TRBV27
d_call: TRBD1
clone_size: .
j_call: TRBJ1-2

cdr3_aa: CASSVGTQPFETQYF
cdr3_nt: TGTGCCAGCAGCGTGGGGACCCAACCCTTCGAGACCCAGTACTTC
v_call: TRBV9
d_call: .
clone_size: .
j_call: TRBJ2-5

cdr3_aa: CASSLERGTTEKLFF
cdr3_nt: TGTGCCAGCAGCTTAGAACGTGGGACAACCGAAAAACTGTTTTTT
v_call: TRBV7-9
d_call: .
clone_size: .
j_call: TRBJ1-4

cdr3_aa: CASSNRAHYGYTF
cdr3_nt: TGTGCCAGTAGTAACAGGGCCCACTATGGCTACACCTTC
v_call: TRBV19
d_call: .
clone_size: .
j_call: TRBJ1-2

cdr3_aa: CASSYGGQGGYTF
cdr3_nt: TGTGCCAGCAGCTATGGTGGCCAAGGAGGCTACACCTTC
v_call: TRBV7-6
d_call: .
clone_size: .
j_call: TRBJ1-2

cdr3_aa: CASSLGLAGNEQFF
cdr3_nt: TGTGCCAGCAGCCTGGGACTAGCGGGAAATGAGCAGTTCTTC
v_call: TRBV7-9
d_call: TRBD2
clone_size: .
j_call: TRBJ2-1

cdr3_aa: CASSLWSGHEQYF
cdr3_nt: TGTGCCAGCAGCCTCTGGAGCGGGCACGAGCAGTACTTC
v_call: TRBV14
d_call: .
clone_size: .
j_call: TRBJ2-7

cdr3_aa: CASSFQAIQETQYF
cdr3_nt: TGTGCCAGCAGCTTCCAAGCGATCCAAGAGACCCAGTACTTC
v_call: TRBV5-4
d_call: .
clone_size: .
j_call: TRBJ2-5

cdr3_aa: CASSFPGEWGEQFF
cdr3_nt: TGTGCCAGCAGCTTCCCGGGAGAATGGGGTGAGCAGTTCTTC
v_call: TRBV5-4
d_call: .
clone_size: .
j_call: TRBJ2-1

cdr3_aa: CASTFYNEQFF
cdr3_nt: TGTGCCAGCACTTTTTACAATGAGCAGTTCTTC
v_call: TRBV7-2
d_call: .
clone_size: .
j_call: TRBJ2-1

cdr3_aa: CASSLDPEGTGSF
cdr3_nt: TGTGCCAGCAGCTTAGACCCGGAAGGCACTGGGTCATTC
v_call: TRBV11-2
d_call: .
clone_size: .
j_call: TRBJ2-7

cdr3_aa: CASGRDLVYEQYF
cdr3_nt: TGTGCTAGTGGCCGGGACCTGGTCTACGAGCAGTACTTC
v_call: TRBV12-5
d_call: .
clone_size: few
j_call: TRBJ2-7

cdr3_aa: CATGGQVVASTDTQYF
cdr3_nt: TGCGCCACCGGGGGACAGGTGGTGGCTAGCACAGATACGCAGTATTTT
v_call: TRBV10-2
d_call: TRBD1
clone_size: few
j_call: TRBJ2-3

cdr3_aa: CASYIRPNTEAFF
cdr3_nt: TGTGCTAGTTATATTCGGCCGAACACTGAAGCTTTCTTT
v_call: TRBV12-5
d_call: .
clone_size: .
j_call: TRBJ1-1

cdr3_aa: CAISESAGPLHF
cdr3_nt: TGTGCCATCAGTGAGTCGGCAGGACCCCTCCACTTT
v_call: TRBV10-3
d_call: .
clone_size: few
j_call: TRBJ1-6

cdr3_aa: CASSIERDRSALSYEQYF
cdr3_nt: TGTGCCAGCAGCATAGAGAGGGACAGGTCCGCCCTTTCCTACGAGCAGTACTTC
v_call: TRBV11-2
d_call: TRBD1
clone_size: .
j_call: TRBJ2-7

cdr3_aa: CASSLHGTGQTEAFF
cdr3_nt: TGCGCCAGCAGCCTTCATGGGACAGGTCAGACTGAAGCTTTCTTT
v_call: TRBV5-1
d_call: TRBD1
clone_size: medium-sized
j_call: TRBJ1-1

cdr3_aa: CASSIEGTAIFGYTF
cdr3_nt: TGTGCCAGTAGTATAGAGGGGACAGCGATATTTGGCTACACCTTC
v_call: TRBV19
d_call: TRBD1
clone_size: once
j_call: TRBJ1-2

cdr3_aa: CASSLQGETQYF
cdr3_nt: TGCGCCAGCAGCTTACAGGGCGAGACCCAGTACTTC
v_call: TRBV5-1
d_call: .
clone_size: .
j_call: TRBJ2-5

cdr3_aa: CASSLRTSGKGNEQFF
cdr3_nt: TGTGCCAGCAGCCTACGGACTAGCGGGAAGGGGAATGAGCAGTTCTTC
v_call: TRBV7-3
d_call: TRBD2
clone_size: .
j_call: TRBJ2-1

cdr3_aa: CATSRDLAQETQYF
cdr3_nt: TGTGCCACCTCCCGGGACTTAGCCCAGGAGACCCAGTACTTC
v_call: TRBV5-4
d_call: .
clone_size: .
j_call: TRBJ2-5

cdr3_aa: CASSLQGYEQYF
cdr3_nt: TGTGCCAGCAGTCTACAGGGCTACGAGCAGTACTTC
v_call: TRBV25-1
d_call: .
clone_size: .
j_call: TRBJ2-7

cdr3_aa: CASSDDRGVNQPQHF
cdr3_nt: TGTGCCAGCAGTGACGACAGGGGGGTCAATCAGCCCCAGCATTTT
v_call: TRBV2
d_call: TRBD1
clone_size: .
j_call: TRBJ1-5

cdr3_aa: CASSLTTFGSEQYF
cdr3_nt: TGTGCCAGCTCCCTCACTACCTTTGGGTCCGAGCAGTACTTC
v_call: TRBV18
d_call: .
clone_size: .
j_call: TRBJ2-7

cdr3_aa: CASSSTGGGDGYTF
cdr3_nt: TGTGCCAGCAGCTCCACCGGCGGGGGCGATGGCTACACCTTC
v_call: TRBV7-9
d_call: .
clone_size: .
j_call: TRBJ1-2

cdr3_aa: CASSSTYSNQPQHF
cdr3_nt: TGTGCCAGCAGTTCCACCTACAGCAATCAGCCCCAGCATTTT
v_call: TRBV6-5
d_call: .
clone_size: .
j_call: TRBJ1-5

cdr3_aa: CASSYSWTGENTEAFF
cdr3_nt: TGTGCCAGCAGTTACTCTTGGACAGGGGAGAACACTGAAGCTTTCTTT
v_call: TRBV6-5
d_call: TRBD1
clone_size: .
j_call: TRBJ1-1

cdr3_aa: CASSLTELYTDTQYF
cdr3_nt: TGCGCCAGCAGCTTAACGGAGCTCTACACAGATACGCAGTATTTT
v_call: TRBV5-1
d_call: .
clone_size: once
j_call: TRBJ2-3

cdr3_aa: CASGPTGASGANVLTF
cdr3_nt: TGTGCCAGCGGACCCACAGGCGCCTCTGGGGCCAACGTCCTGACTTTC
v_call: TRBV27
d_call: .
clone_size: .
j_call: TRBJ2-6

cdr3_aa: CSALHNYGYTF
cdr3_nt: TGCAGTGCATTACATAACTATGGCTACACCTTC
v_call: TRBV20-1
d_call: .
clone_size: .
j_call: TRBJ1-2

cdr3_aa: CASSEGTGKETQYF
cdr3_nt: TGTGCCAGCAGTGAGGGGACAGGGAAAGAGACCCAGTACTTC
v_call: TRBV2
d_call: TRBD1
clone_size: .
j_call: TRBJ2-5